Presented here are 27 T cell receptor beta chains from one specimen sequenced in a study of blood T cell repertoires in COVID-19. The repertoire was sequenced with immunoSEQ multiplex PCR; TCRdb's copy has only in-frame clones and lacks some. The repertoire holds over 350,000 clones, 70% to 90% seen once, with just under 2% in the top ten. The sequencing sample was made of PBMCs or T cells enriched from blood (not recorded which). The origin of the receptors is a woman aged 18-29 years with acute COVID-19.

This clone was observed a single time. This rearrangement joins TRBV3-1 (or the pseudogene TRBV3-2) to TRBJ2-7; D may be TRBD1 (5 bases). Germline-derived CDR1 and CDR2 are LGHDT and YNNKEL (reference sequence). CDR3 length: 13 amino acids. Trimming pared 4 bases from V and 4 bases from J, leaving 11 bases between. This CDR3 is CASSPRQLYEQYF. CDR3 DNA sequence: TGTGCCAGCAGCCCTCGACAGCTGTACGAGCAGTACTTC.

The chain links TRBV4-1 to TRBJ1-5; perhaps TRBD1 as D (5 bases). CDR3 length: 16 amino acids. The V gene's germline CDR1 is MGHRA and CDR2 YSYEKL. V was cut by 2 bases and J by 7 bases, with 18 bases left in between. The CDR3 nucleotides read TGCGCCAGCAGCCAATCGGGGACTGATCCGCGCCAGCCCCAGCATTTT. This sequence encodes CASSQSGTDPRQPQHF.

The J gene is TRBJ2-1, the V gene TRBV5-8; TRBD1 matches 10 bases. CDR3 length equals 15 residues. CDR1 and CDR2 from the germline V gene are SGHTS and YDEGEE. J lost 8 bases, V lost 4 bases, and 9 bases had no gene match. The DNA of the CDR3 is TGTGCCAGCAGCAAGGGGACAGGGGCCTCGGATGAGCAGTTCTTC. It is translated as CASSKGTGASDEQFF.

This clone was seen a handful of times. The chain couples TRBV7-9 to TRBJ2-7, with a tentative D call TRBD2 (5 bases). CDR3 length: 16 residues. Trimming cost V 5 bases and J 3 bases, with 20 bases left between them. Per the germline V gene, CDR1 is SEHNR and CDR2 is FQNEAQ (reference sequence). The chain's CDR3 is CASSASAGLPDYEQYF. CDR3 coding DNA: TGTGCCAGCAGCGCGTCGGCGGGCCTTCCTGACTACGAGCAGTACTTC.

The chain uses TRBV6-5 and TRBJ1-2, with D perhaps TRBD1 (5 bases). V was trimmed by 6 bases and J by 5 bases, leaving 16 bases between them. The CDR3 contains 14 residues. CDR1 and CDR2 from the germline V gene are MNHEY and SVGAGI. The CDR3 reads CASRHAADTYGYTF. The CDR3 region has the DNA TGTGCCAGCAGGCATGCGGCGGACACATATGGCTACACCTTC.

V gene TRBV19 combines with J gene TRBJ1-5, with TRBD1 identical over 9 bases. Trimming removed 5 bases from V and 1 base from J; junction bases left unmatched: 3. Looked up from germline, CDR1 is LNHDA and CDR2 is SQIVND (reference sequence). The CDR3 sequence is 15 residues long. The DNA for the CDR3 is TGTGCCAGTAGTCAGACAGGGGGGAGCAATCAGCCCCAGCATTTT. It encodes CASSQTGGSNQPQHF.

V usage is TRBV10-1 and J usage is TRBJ2-2, with D perhaps matching TRBD2 (6 bases). The CDR3 is 12 residues long. Germline V gene sequence: CDR1 WNHNN, CDR2 SYGVQD (reference sequence). V was cut by 4 bases and J by 6 bases, with 6 bases left in between. Written as DNA, the CDR3 is TGCGCCAGCAGTGGGGGGGCCGGGGAGCTGTTTTTT. Its translation: CASSGGAGELFF.

V is TRBV6-5 and J is TRBJ1-6; D gene unclear. The CDR3 runs to 13 residues. The V gene lost 7 bases and the J gene lost 7 bases, with 11 bases spanning the gap. CDR1 is MNHEY, CDR2 SVGAGI, per germline. The CDR3 nucleotides are TGTGCCAGCAACCAGGCGTCCAATTCACCCCTCCACTTT. Protein sequence: CASNQASNSPLHF.

The rearrangement joins TRBV24-1 to TRBJ1-2; tentative D call: TRBD1 (6 bases). This CDR3 has 12 amino acids. With 4 bases removed from V and 4 bases from J, the gap between germline ends came to 6 bases. Germline CDR1 reads KGHDR; CDR2 reads SFDVKD. Here the CDR3 DNA reads TGTGCCACCAGTGAGGACAGCTATGGCTACACCTTC. Translation gives CATSEDSYGYTF.

This rearrangement joins TRBV11-2 to TRBJ2-5, with D possibly being TRBD2 (5 bases). Deletions cut 5 bases from V and 3 bases from J, with 10 bases between. Germline assignment: CDR1 SGHAT and CDR2 FQNNGV. This CDR3 has 13 amino acids. CDR3: CASSPSGEETQYF. In DNA form, the CDR3 reads TGTGCCAGCAGCCCCAGCGGTGAAGAGACCCAGTACTTC. The full variable domain, its missing parts supplied by reference TRBV11-2 and TRBJ2-5, is EAGVAQSPRYKIIEKRQSVAFWCNPISGHATLYWYQQILGQGPKLLIQFQNNGVVDDSQLPKDRFSAERLKGVDSTLKIQPAKLEDSAVYLCASSPSGEETQYFGPGTRLLVL.

V is TRBV6-5 and J is TRBJ1-2; 8 bases match TRBD1. The length of the CDR3 is 13 residues. With V trimmed by 6 bases and J by 7 bases, 7 bases remained unmatched. Germline lookup yields CDR1 MNHEY and CDR2 SVGAGI. As DNA, the CDR3 is TGTGCCAGCAGCCCAGGACAGGGTCTTGGCTACACCTTC. The encoded protein is CASSPGQGLGYTF.

J is TRBJ2-7 and V is TRBV27, with a possible D match to TRBD2 (6 bases). The V end lost 8 bases, the J end lost 3 bases, and 17 bases lay between the germline ends. This CDR3 has 14 residues. Germline V gene data show CDR1 as MNHEY and CDR2 as SMNVEV (reference sequence). CDR3 DNA sequence: TGTGCCAGCTCGTCGCGGGGCAGGAACTACGAGCAGTACTTC. Translating it yields CASSSRGRNYEQYF.

V is TRBV6-5 and J is TRBJ2-5; 8 nucleotides agree with TRBD2. The CDR3 totals 15 residues. Trimming removed 2 bases from V and 4 bases from J; junction bases left unmatched: 6. Germline loops: CDR1 MNHEY, CDR2 SVGAGI. CDR3 sequence reads: CASSYTGGPGETQYF. In DNA, the CDR3 is TGTGCCAGCAGTTACACGGGAGGGCCGGGAGAGACCCAGTACTTC.

The rearrangement joins TRBV7-2 to TRBJ2-1; tentative D call: TRBD2 (6 bases). CDR3 length equals 11 residues. V lost 2 bases and J lost 15, with 11 bases in between. CDR1 and CDR2 (germline): SGHTA, FQGNSA. The CDR3 DNA reads TGTGCCAGCAGCTTATGGGGGACTGGGTTCTTC. It encodes CASSLWGTGFF.

The gene calls are TRBV6-4 and TRBJ1-2; D unclear. The CDR3 has 15 amino acids. Trimming removed 0 bases from V and 4 bases from J, with 12 bases in between. Per germline, CDR1 MRHNA and CDR2 SNTAGT. The CDR3 nucleotides are TGTGCCAGCAGTGACTCGCCAGGTGACCTCTATGGCTACACCTTC. This encodes CASSDSPGDLYGYTF.

CDR3 bases: TGTGCCAGCAGCTTAGCCGACAGCGGCTACACCTTC. It encodes CASSLADSGYTF. The rearrangement links TRBV7-9 to TRBJ1-2, with D tentatively TRBD1 (5 bases). Per germline, CDR1 SEHNR and CDR2 FQNEAQ (reference sequence). The CDR3 contains 12 residues. Trimming took 0 bases from V and 8 from J, leaving 7 bases between them.

The DNA of the CDR3 is TGTGCCAGTAGTATTGCGGGGAGCCACACAGATACGCAGTATTTT. Its protein is CASSIAGSHTDTQYF. The gene calls are TRBV19 and TRBJ2-3, with D possibly matching TRBD2 (6 bases). Trimming cost V 3 bases and J 2 bases, with 12 bases left between them. Germline lookup yields CDR1 LNHDA and CDR2 SQIVND (reference sequence). This CDR3 has 15 amino acids.

The rearrangement links TRBV12-3 or TRBV12-4 to TRBJ1-1; the match to TRBD1 covers 10 bases. The CDR3 is 11 amino acids. J gave up 6 bases and V 8 bases, and 0 bases lay outside the gene matches. The CDR3 DNA is TGTGCCAGCGGACAGGGGGCTGAAGCTTTCTTT. Amino acid sequence: CASGQGAEAFF.

The gene calls are TRBV27 and TRBJ1-2; the match to TRBD1 covers 9 bases. The CDR3 has 15 residues. Trimming cost V 6 bases and J 7 bases; bases outside gene matches: 12. Germline V gene data show CDR1 as MNHEY and CDR2 as SMNVEV (reference sequence). The CDR3 DNA sequence: TGTGCCAGCAGCCTCACCGGGACAGGGAAGGCTGGCTACACCTTC. Translated, it gives CASSLTGTGKAGYTF.

V gene TRBV6-5 combines with J gene TRBJ2-5, with 9 nucleotides matching TRBD1. CDR1 is MNHEY, CDR2 SVGAGI, per germline. CDR3 length: 15 residues. With 5 bases clipped from V and 4 bases from J, the junction kept 8 bases outside the gene matches. CDR3 nucleotides: TGTGCCAGCAGTACGGGACAGGGATTTATAGAGACCCAGTACTTC. Its translation is CASSTGQGFIETQYF.

This rearrangement joins TRBV10-3 to TRBJ1-5, with 7 bases fitting TRBD1. The CDR3 contains 13 residues. CDR1 and CDR2 from the germline V gene are ENHRY and SYGVKD. Trimming took 2 bases from V and 6 from J; bases not matched to a gene: 1. Written as DNA, the CDR3 is TGTGCCATCAGTGAGCAGGGGGGTCAGCCCCAGCATTTT. Its protein is CAISEQGGQPQHF.

The chain couples TRBV27 to TRBJ2-7, with D perhaps assigned TRBD1 or TRBD2 (6 bases each). The CDR3 extends over 15 amino acids. V dropped 6 bases and J dropped 2 bases, with 17 bases sitting between them. CDR1 is MNHEY and CDR2 is SMNVEV in the germline V gene (reference sequence). For the CDR3, the DNA is TGTGCCAGCAGCTTAGGGGGGAGGCAGACCTACGAGCAGTACTTC. Its translation: CASSLGGRQTYEQYF.

The chain carries TRBV5-4 and TRBJ2-7; D uncertain. Germline CDR1 is SGHNT and CDR2 is YYREEE (reference sequence). Trimming pared 0 bases from V and 0 bases from J, leaving 7 bases between. The length of the CDR3 is 14 residues. The CDR3 sequence is CASSLGKSSYEQYF. The CDR3 DNA sequence: TGTGCCAGCAGCTTGGGCAAGAGCTCCTACGAGCAGTACTTC.

The chain couples TRBV27 to TRBJ2-5; D remains ambiguous. The CDR3 extends over 15 amino acids. V was pared by 3 bases and J by 6 bases, with 17 bases between. The germline V gene encodes CDR1 MNHEY and CDR2 SMNVEV (reference sequence). CDR3 coding DNA: TGTGCCAGCAGTTTCGGCCCCGTGGAGAGGAAGACCCAGTACTTC. Translated, it gives CASSFGPVERKTQYF.

This chain uses TRBV19 with TRBJ2-7, with TRBD1 matching 9 bases. The CDR3 consists of 15 residues. Unmatched junction bases numbered 5, after V lost 3 bases and J lost 2 bases. CDR1 and CDR2 from the germline V gene are LNHDA and SQIVND (reference sequence). The CDR3 protein is CASSINRGPAYEQYF. CDR3 bases: TGTGCCAGTAGTATCAACAGGGGGCCCGCCTACGAGCAGTACTTC.

The chain uses TRBV7-2 and TRBJ1-1, with D tentatively TRBD1 (6 bases). Germline V lookup: CDR1 SGHTA, CDR2 FQGNSA. CDR3 size: 14 residues. Trimming left V 3 bases short and J 4 bases short, with 12 bases between. The CDR3 spells CASSLGTPGTEAFF. The CDR3 DNA reads as TGTGCCAGCAGCTTGGGGACACCGGGCACTGAAGCTTTCTTT.

The chain combines TRBV3-1 (or the pseudogene TRBV3-2) with TRBJ2-2; 11 positions match TRBD2. The CDR3 runs 17 residues. Germline trimming cut 4 bases from V and 3 bases from J; bases unmatched to any gene: 7. Per germline, CDR1 LGHDT and CDR2 YNNKEL (reference sequence). For the CDR3, the DNA is TGTGCCAGCAGCCTCATTAGCGGGGGGGCGGACACCGGGGAGCTGTTTTTT. It translates to CASSLISGGADTGELFF.